These 7 T cell receptor beta chains were sequenced from one sample in a study of type 1 regulatory T cells. TCRdb redid the calling of the reads with MiXCR, one entry per CDR3 protein. The sample contains fewer than 80,000 distinct CDR3 sequences, less than 25% of which appear only once. For these TCRs, the target antigens are not known. Study-wide results and limits: Compared with non-Tr1 cells, Tr1 cells showed a narrower TCR repertoire.

The sample was cultured type 1 regulatory T (Tr1) cells, either the whole culture or a sorted fraction (not recorded which). Receptors originate from a human donor in good health.

In its sample, this clonotype was seen a few times. This sequence joins TRBV20-1 and TRBJ1-1; D is unclear. There are 15 residues in the CDR3. CDR1 and CDR2 (germline): DFQATT, SNEGSKA (reference sequence). Trimming pared 2 bases from V and 1 base from J, leaving 14 bases between. This CDR3 is CSARTTATPNTEAFF. The CDR3, as DNA: TGCAGTGCTAGAACAACGGCCACCCCGAACACTGAAGCTTTCTTT.

By share, this clonotype ranks as medium-sized. The chain carries TRBV7-8 and TRBJ1-6, with D possibly being TRBD1 (5 bases). This CDR3 contains 14 residues. Germline lookup yields CDR1 SGHVS and CDR2 FQNEAQ. Between the trimmed V and J ends, which lost 4 bases and 10 bases, there was a span of 14 bases. The CDR3 is CASSWMGGESPLHF. The CDR3 bases are TGTGCCAGCAGCTGGATGGGGGGAGAATCACCCCTCCACTTT.

The gene calls are TRBV21-1 and TRBJ2-5; TRBD1 reflects the table's D call only, with no check against the DNA. TRBV21-1 represents a pseudogene. The CDR3 covers 12 residues. Written as DNA, the CDR3 is TGTGCCAGCCATTGCCCCCGGTTGGCCCAGTACTTC. Amino acids: CASHCPRLAQYF.

In DNA form, the CDR3 reads TGCGCCAGCAGCCAGGGAGCAGCCAACAATGAGCAGTTCTTC. It encodes CASSQGAANNEQFF. This sequence joins TRBV4-1 and TRBJ2-1, with D perhaps TRBD2 (5 bases). The CDR3 is 14 residues long. V lost 3 bases to trimming and J lost 5 bases, with 11 bases between them. Germline V gene lookup returns CDR1 MGHRA and CDR2 YSYEKL.

This clonotype was detected ten times or more. V is TRBV12-3 or TRBV12-4 and J is TRBJ2-3; 8 bases align to TRBD1. The CDR3 contains 14 residues. The J segment lost 3 bases and the V segment lost 6 bases, leaving 5 bases of the junction unmatched. The CDR3 region is CASSPDRVTDTQYF. The CDR3 nucleotides are TGTGCCAGCAGCCCGGACAGGGTTACAGATACGCAGTATTTT.

This clonotype was detected a few times. The chain recombines TRBV10-3 with TRBJ2-5; TRBD2 aligns across 7 bases. Unmatched junction bases numbered 9, after V lost 11 bases and J lost 3 bases. CDR1 is ENHRY and CDR2 is SYGVKD in the germline V gene. The CDR3 consists of 13 residues. The CDR3: CASQGLAEETQYF. The CDR3 coding sequence is TGTGCCTCCCAAGGGCTAGCGGAAGAGACCCAGTACTTC.

This clonotype was detected many times. The rearrangement uses TRBV12-3 or TRBV12-4 and TRBJ2-5; D gene ambiguous. This CDR3 contains 13 residues. With 3 bases removed from V and 1 base from J, the gap between germline ends came to 6 bases. CDR3 protein: CASSFRGQETQYF. CDR3 bases: TGTGCCAGCAGTTTCCGTGGCCAAGAGACCCAGTACTTC.